This TCR beta chain comes out of a study of post-analysis software for immune sequencing data. The authors incorporated unique molecular identifiers into the TCR beta cDNA libraries. The source material, roughly 0.85 to 10 million T cells, gave rise to about 460,000 cDNA molecules. TCRdb itself ran the PCR reads through MiXCR, one entry per CDR3 protein. The sample lists roughly 650,000 distinct CDR3 sequences; more than 50% were seen once. Sequencing was carried out using blood. This receptor was taken from a girl aged 2-15 years with multiple sclerosis.

The CDR3 DNA sequence: TGTGCCAGCAGCCGGGAGTTTTGGGGGGAGACCCAGTACTTC. It encodes CASSREFWGETQYF. V gene TRBV6-5 combines with J gene TRBJ2-5; perhaps TRBD2 as D (6 bases). The CDR3 runs 14 residues. The germline V gene has CDR1 MNHEY and CDR2 SVGAGI. V lost 6 bases to trimming and J lost 5 bases, with 16 bases between them.